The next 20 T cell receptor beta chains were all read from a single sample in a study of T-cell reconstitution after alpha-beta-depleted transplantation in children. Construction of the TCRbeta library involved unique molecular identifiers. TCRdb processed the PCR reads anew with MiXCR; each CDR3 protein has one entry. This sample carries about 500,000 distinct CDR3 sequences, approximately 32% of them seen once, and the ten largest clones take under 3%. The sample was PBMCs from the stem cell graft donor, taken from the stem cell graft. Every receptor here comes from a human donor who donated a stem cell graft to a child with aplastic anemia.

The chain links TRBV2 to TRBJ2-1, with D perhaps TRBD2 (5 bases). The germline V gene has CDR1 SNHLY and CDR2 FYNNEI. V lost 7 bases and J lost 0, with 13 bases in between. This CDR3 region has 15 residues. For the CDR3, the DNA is TGTGCCAGCAACAGCGGAGCAAGCTCCTACAATGAGCAGTTCTTC. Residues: CASNSGASSYNEQFF. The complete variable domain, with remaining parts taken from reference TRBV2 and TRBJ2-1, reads EPEVTQTPSHQVTQMGQEVILRCVPISNHLYFYWYRQILGQKVEFLVSFYNNEISEKSEIFDDQFSVERPDGSNFTLKIRSTKLEDSAMYFCASNSGASSYNEQFFGPGTRLTVL.

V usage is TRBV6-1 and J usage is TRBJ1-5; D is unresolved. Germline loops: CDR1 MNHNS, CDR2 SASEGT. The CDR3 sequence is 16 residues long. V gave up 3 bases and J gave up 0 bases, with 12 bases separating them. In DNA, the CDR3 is TGTGCCAGCAGTGATCCGTATGTGTCTAGCAATCAGCCCCAGCATTTT. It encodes CASSDPYVSSNQPQHF.

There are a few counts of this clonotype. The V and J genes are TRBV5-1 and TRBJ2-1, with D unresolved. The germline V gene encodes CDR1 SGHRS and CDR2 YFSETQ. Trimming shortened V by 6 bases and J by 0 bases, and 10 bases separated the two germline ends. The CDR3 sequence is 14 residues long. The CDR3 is CASTTSPSYNEQFF. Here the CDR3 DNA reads TGCGCCAGCACGACTTCTCCCTCCTACAATGAGCAGTTCTTC.

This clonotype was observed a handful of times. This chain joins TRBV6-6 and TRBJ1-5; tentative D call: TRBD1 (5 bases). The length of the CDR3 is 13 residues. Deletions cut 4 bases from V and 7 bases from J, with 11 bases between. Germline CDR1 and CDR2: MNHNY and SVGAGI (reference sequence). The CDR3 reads CASSSGARQPQHF. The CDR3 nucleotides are TGTGCCAGCAGTTCCGGGGCGAGGCAGCCCCAGCATTTT.

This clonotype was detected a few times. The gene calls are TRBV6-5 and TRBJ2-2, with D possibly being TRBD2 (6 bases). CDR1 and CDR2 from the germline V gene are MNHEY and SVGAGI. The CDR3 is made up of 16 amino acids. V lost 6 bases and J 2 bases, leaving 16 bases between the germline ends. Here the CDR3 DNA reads TGTGCCAGCAGATTCTCGCAGGGAGGAAACACCGGGGAGCTGTTTTTT. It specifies CASRFSQGGNTGELFF.

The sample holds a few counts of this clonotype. The CDR3 DNA reads as TGTGCCAGCAGTCGGGCGGACAATGAGCAGTTCTTC. Translation: CASSRADNEQFF. This chain uses TRBV6-5 with TRBJ2-1; D unclear. The V and J ends lost 5 bases and 5 bases respectively, with 7 bases between them. Germline loops: CDR1 MNHEY, CDR2 SVGAGI. The CDR3 spans 12 residues.

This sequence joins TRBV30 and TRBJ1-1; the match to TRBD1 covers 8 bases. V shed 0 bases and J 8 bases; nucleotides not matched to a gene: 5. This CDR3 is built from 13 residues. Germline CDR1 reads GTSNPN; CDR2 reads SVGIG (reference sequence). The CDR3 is CAWSVRRTGEAFF. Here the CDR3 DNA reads TGTGCCTGGAGTGTACGCAGGACAGGGGAAGCTTTCTTT.

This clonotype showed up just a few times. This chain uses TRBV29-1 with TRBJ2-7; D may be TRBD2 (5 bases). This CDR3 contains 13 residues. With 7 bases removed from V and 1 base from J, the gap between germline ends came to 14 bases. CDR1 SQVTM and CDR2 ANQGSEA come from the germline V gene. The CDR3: CSATDFKSYEQYF. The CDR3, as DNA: TGCAGCGCGACGGACTTTAAATCCTACGAGCAGTACTTC.

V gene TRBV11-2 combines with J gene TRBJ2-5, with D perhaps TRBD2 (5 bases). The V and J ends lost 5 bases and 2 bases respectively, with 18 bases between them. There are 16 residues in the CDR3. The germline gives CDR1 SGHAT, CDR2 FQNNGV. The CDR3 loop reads CASSGMASSGQETQYF. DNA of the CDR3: TGTGCCAGCAGCGGGATGGCCTCAAGCGGACAAGAGACCCAGTACTTC.

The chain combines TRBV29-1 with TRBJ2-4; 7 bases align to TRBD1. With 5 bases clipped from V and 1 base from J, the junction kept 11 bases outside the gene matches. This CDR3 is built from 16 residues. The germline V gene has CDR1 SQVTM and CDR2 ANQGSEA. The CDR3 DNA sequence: TGCAGCGTTACGGTGGTGACAGGGCGTGCCAAAAACATTCAGTACTTC. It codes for CSVTVVTGRAKNIQYF.

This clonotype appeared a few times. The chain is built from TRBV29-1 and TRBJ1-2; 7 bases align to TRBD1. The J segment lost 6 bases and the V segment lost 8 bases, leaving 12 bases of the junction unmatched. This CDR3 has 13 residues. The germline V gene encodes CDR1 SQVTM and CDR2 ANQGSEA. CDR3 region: CSTERQGIHGYTF. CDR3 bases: TGCAGCACCGAAAGACAGGGAATTCATGGCTACACCTTC.

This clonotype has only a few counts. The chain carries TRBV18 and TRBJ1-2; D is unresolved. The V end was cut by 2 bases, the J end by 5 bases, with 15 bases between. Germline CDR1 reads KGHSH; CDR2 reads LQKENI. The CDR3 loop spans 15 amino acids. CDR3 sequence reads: CASSPITGPPYGYTF. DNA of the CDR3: TGTGCCAGCTCACCAATTACGGGCCCACCTTATGGCTACACCTTC.

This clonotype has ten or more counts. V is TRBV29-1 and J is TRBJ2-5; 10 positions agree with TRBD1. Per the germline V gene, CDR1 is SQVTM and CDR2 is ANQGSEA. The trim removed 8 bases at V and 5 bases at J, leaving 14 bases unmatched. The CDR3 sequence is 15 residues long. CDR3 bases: TGCAGCACCCTTGGGGGACAGGGGAGAACCGAGACCCAGTACTTC. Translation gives CSTLGGQGRTETQYF.

In DNA form, the CDR3 reads TGCAGCGTGAAACAGGGCCTTAGCACAGATACGCAGTATTTT. Translating gives CSVKQGLSTDTQYF. The chain is built from TRBV29-1 and TRBJ2-3; D might be TRBD1 (6 bases). The CDR3 covers 14 residues. Germline assignment: CDR1 SQVTM and CDR2 ANQGSEA. V shed 6 bases and J shed 0 bases, with 13 bases lying between them.

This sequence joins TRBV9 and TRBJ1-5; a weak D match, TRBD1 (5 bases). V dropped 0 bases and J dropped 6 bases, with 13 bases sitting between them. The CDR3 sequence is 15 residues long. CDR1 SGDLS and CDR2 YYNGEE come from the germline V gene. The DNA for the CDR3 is TGTGCCAGCAGCGTAGCCGGAGGGGACGGTCAGCCCCAGCATTTT. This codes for CASSVAGGDGQPQHF.

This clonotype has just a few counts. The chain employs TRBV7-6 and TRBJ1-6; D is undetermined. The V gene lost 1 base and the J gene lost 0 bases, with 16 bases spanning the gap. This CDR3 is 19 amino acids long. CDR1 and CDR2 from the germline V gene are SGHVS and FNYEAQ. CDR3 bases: TGTGCCAGCAGCTTAGTTGCGGCCCAGAGGAGCTCCTATAATTCACCCCTCCACTTT. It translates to CASSLVAAQRSSYNSPLHF.

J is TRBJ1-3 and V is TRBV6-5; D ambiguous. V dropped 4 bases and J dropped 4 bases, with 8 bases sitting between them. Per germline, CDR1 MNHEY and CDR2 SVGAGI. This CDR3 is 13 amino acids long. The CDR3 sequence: CASSSRGGNTIYF. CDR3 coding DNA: TGTGCCAGCAGTTCAAGAGGGGGAAACACCATATATTTT.

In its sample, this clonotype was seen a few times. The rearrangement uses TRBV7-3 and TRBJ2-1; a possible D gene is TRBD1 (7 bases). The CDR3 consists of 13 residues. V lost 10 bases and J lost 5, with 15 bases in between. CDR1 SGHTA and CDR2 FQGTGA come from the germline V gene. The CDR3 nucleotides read TGTGCCATTCAGGGGGGCGTCCACAATGAGCAGTTCTTC. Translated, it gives CAIQGGVHNEQFF.

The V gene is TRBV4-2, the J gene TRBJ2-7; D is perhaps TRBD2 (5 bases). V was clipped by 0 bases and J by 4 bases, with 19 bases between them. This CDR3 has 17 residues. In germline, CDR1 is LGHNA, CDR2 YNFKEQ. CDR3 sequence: CASSQDPIGGRSYEQYV. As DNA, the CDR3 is TGTGCCAGCAGCCAAGATCCGATAGGTGGGAGATCTTACGAGCAGTACGTC.

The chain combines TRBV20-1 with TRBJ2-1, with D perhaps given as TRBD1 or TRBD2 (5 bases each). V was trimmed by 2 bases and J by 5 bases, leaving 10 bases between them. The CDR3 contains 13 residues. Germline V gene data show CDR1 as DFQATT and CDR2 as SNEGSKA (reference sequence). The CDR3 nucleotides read TGCAGTGCTAGAATGGGGGTGAACAATGAGCAGTTCTTC. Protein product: CSARMGVNNEQFF.